The 30 T cell receptor beta chains listed next were all sequenced from one sample in a study of T cell changes during pregnancy in multiple sclerosis. Data came from immunoSEQ multiplex PCR; TCRdb stores just in-frame clones and leaves some out. Among tens of thousands of clones listed, 90% to 95% were seen once. Sample: peripheral blood, taken in the third trimester of pregnancy. The receptors stem from a female donor with multiple sclerosis, enrolled in a pregnancy study.

The chain has TRBV5-1 and TRBJ1-1; TRBD1 is a possible D gene (5 bases). The CDR3 is 16 residues long. The V end was cut by 3 bases, the J end by 3 bases, with 18 bases between. CDR1 is SGHRS and CDR2 is YFSETQ in the germline V gene. This CDR3 reads CASSWGPGWGHTEAFF. CDR3 sequence (DNA): TGCGCCAGCAGCTGGGGCCCAGGGTGGGGCCACACTGAAGCTTTCTTT.

The V call is TRBV4-1, the J call TRBJ2-5; a possible D gene is TRBD1 (8 bases). This CDR3 spans 16 amino acids. Looked up from germline, CDR1 is MGHRA and CDR2 is YSYEKL. The V and J ends lost 4 bases and 5 bases respectively, with 20 bases between them. The DNA of the CDR3 is TGCGCCAGCAGCCTCGGTGAACAGGGGGGGTACGAGACCCAGTACTTC. This encodes CASSLGEQGGYETQYF.

V usage is TRBV6-1 and J usage is TRBJ1-1, with 7 bases aligning to TRBD1. The germline V gene encodes CDR1 MNHNS and CDR2 SASEGT. Losses at the gene ends were 6 bases for V and 3 bases for J; bases not matched to a gene: 4. The CDR3 spans 13 residues. The CDR3 nucleotides read TGTGCCAGCAGGCCGGGACAGCACACTGAAGCTTTCTTT. This encodes CASRPGQHTEAFF.

The chain recombines TRBV7-2 with TRBJ2-7; 11 bases are shared with TRBD2. Germline V gene lookup returns CDR1 SGHTA and CDR2 FQGNSA. The CDR3 has 14 residues. J gave up 7 bases and V 3 bases, and 5 bases lay outside the gene matches. CDR3 sequence reads: CASSFSLAGGEQYF. In DNA, the CDR3 is TGTGCCAGCAGCTTCTCCCTAGCGGGAGGTGAGCAGTACTTC.

On this clone: The junction shows a germline mismatch at one end, possibly a read error. V gene TRBV29-1 combines with J gene TRBJ2-3, with 8 bases lining up with TRBD2. This CDR3 spans 15 amino acids. The germline CDR1 and CDR2 sequences are SQVTM and ANQGSEA. The CDR3 loop is CSVPGRGGSTDMQYF. DNA for the CDR3: TGCAGCGTGCCCGGACGGGGGGGTAGCACAGATATGCAGTATTTT.

This rearrangement joins TRBV5-4 to TRBJ1-1, with 9 bases aligning to TRBD1. The CDR3 spans 14 residues. V lost 3 bases, J lost 4 bases, and 4 bases stayed unmatched. Germline CDR1 and CDR2: SGHNT and YYREEE (reference sequence). The CDR3 region has the DNA TGTGCCAGCAGCTCCCAGACAGGGGGCACTGAAGCTTTCTTT. Translation gives CASSSQTGGTEAFF. Based on the CDR3 plus reference TRBV5-4 and TRBJ1-1, the full variable domain is ETGVTQSPTHLIKTRGQQVTLRCSSQSGHNTVSWYQQALGQGPQFIFQYYREEENGRGNFPPRFSGLQFPNYSSELNVNALELDDSALYLCASSSQTGGTEAFFGQGTRLTVV.

The chain is built from TRBV19 and TRBJ1-2; D is unresolved. The CDR3 is 15 amino acids. Trimming took 6 bases from V and 7 from J, leaving 21 bases between them. In germline, CDR1 is LNHDA, CDR2 SQIVND (reference sequence). The CDR3 DNA sequence: TGTGCCAGTAGCCCAGCGGCGCGGCAGGCTCTTGGCTACACCTTC. Amino acid sequence: CASSPAARQALGYTF.

J is TRBJ1-1 and V is TRBV4-2, with 9 bases lining up with TRBD1. This CDR3 is built from 17 residues. V lost 3 bases, J lost 4 bases, and 12 bases stayed unmatched. The germline gives CDR1 LGHNA, CDR2 YNFKEQ. Written as DNA, the CDR3 is TGTGCCAGCAGCCACCTCAAGGGACAGGGCCTGGGCACTGAAGCTTTCTTT. Its translation: CASSHLKGQGLGTEAFF.

The rearrangement uses TRBV28 and TRBJ2-7, with TRBD2 matching 7 bases. The CDR3 is 14 amino acids. The V gene's germline CDR1 is MDHEN and CDR2 SYDVKM. The V segment lost 3 bases and the J segment 1 base; nucleotides outside the gene matches: 3. As DNA, the CDR3 is TGTGCCAGCAGTTTTTCAGCGGGGTCCTACGAGCAGTACTTC. The encoded protein is CASSFSAGSYEQYF.

This sequence joins TRBV5-1 and TRBJ2-1; D is possibly TRBD1 (5 bases). The ends were cut back, 0 bases at V and 4 bases at J, with 8 bases in the middle. The length of the CDR3 is 14 residues. Germline CDR1 SGHRS, CDR2 YFSETQ. Here the CDR3 DNA reads TGCGCCAGCAGCTTGGGGGCAGGGTACAATGAGCAGTTCTTC. Amino acid sequence: CASSLGAGYNEQFF.

The chain combines TRBV5-5 with TRBJ2-7; no reliable D call. The CDR3 spans 14 residues. Trimming pared 2 bases from V and 3 bases from J, leaving 12 bases between. The germline CDR1 and CDR2 sequences are SGHKS and YYEKEE (reference sequence). This CDR3 is CASSFSPSFYEQYF. The CDR3 DNA follows: TGTGCCAGCAGCTTCTCTCCTAGTTTCTACGAGCAGTACTTC.

This clone was observed once. The chain recombines TRBV5-1 with TRBJ2-6, with 9 bases aligning to TRBD1. Germline CDR1 and CDR2: SGHRS and YFSETQ. The CDR3 is 17 amino acids. J gave up 4 bases and V 4 bases, and 9 bases lay outside the gene matches. The CDR3 nucleotides are TGCGCCAGCAGCAGGACCGGGACAGGGACAGGGGCCAACGTCCTGACTTTC. Translated: CASSRTGTGTGANVLTF.

The rearrangement uses TRBV6-5 and TRBJ1-5; D perhaps matches TRBD1 (6 bases). CDR1 and CDR2 (germline): MNHEY, SVGAGI. The CDR3 is 15 residues long. Trimming removed 2 bases at V and 4 bases at J, with 12 bases between. For the CDR3, the DNA is TGTGCCAGCAGTTACGGGGCAGGGACAAATCAGCCCCAGCATTTT. It encodes CASSYGAGTNQPQHF.

J is TRBJ1-2 and V is TRBV10-3; 9 nucleotides line up with TRBD1. CDR1 and CDR2 from the germline V gene are ENHRY and SYGVKD. Unmatched junction bases numbered 4, after V lost 1 base and J lost 7 bases. This CDR3 spans 14 amino acids. Here the CDR3 DNA reads TGTGCCATCAGTGAGTGGACAGGGGAAATTGGCTACACCTTC. Its translation: CAISEWTGEIGYTF.

This clone was counted many times. This chain joins TRBV9 and TRBJ2-3; 8 nucleotides agree with TRBD2. The CDR3 runs 15 residues. J lost 3 bases, V lost 4 bases, and 7 bases had no gene match. Germline assignment: CDR1 SGDLS and CDR2 YYNGEE. CDR3 DNA sequence: TGTGCCAGCAGCCCCGGGGCTAGCGGGACAGATACGCAGTATTTT. It yields the protein CASSPGASGTDTQYF.

The J gene is TRBJ2-3, the V gene TRBV9, with 12 bases lining up with TRBD1. With V trimmed by 4 bases and J by 3 bases, 6 bases remained unmatched. Germline V gene data show CDR1 as SGDLS and CDR2 as YYNGEE. This CDR3 has 16 amino acids. The CDR3 here is CASSRGTGGRTDTQYF. Here the CDR3 DNA reads TGTGCCAGCAGCAGAGGGACAGGGGGCCGAACAGATACGCAGTATTTT.

The chain recombines TRBV7-9 with TRBJ1-5, with 8 bases that match TRBD1. CDR3 size: 15 residues. Germline CDR1 SEHNR, CDR2 FQNEAQ (reference sequence). Losses at the gene ends were 6 bases for V and 0 bases for J; bases not matched to a gene: 4. This CDR3 is CASSRTGGSNQPQHF. CDR3 DNA: TGTGCCAGCAGTCGAACAGGGGGTAGCAATCAGCCCCAGCATTTT. Based on the CDR3 plus reference TRBV7-9 and TRBJ1-5, the full variable domain is DTGVSQNPRHKITKRGQNVTFRCDPISEHNRLYWYRQTLGQGPEFLTYFQNEAQLEKSRLLSDRFSAERPKGSFSTLEIQRTEQGDSAMYLCASSRTGGSNQPQHFGDGTRLSIL.

The genes are TRBV6-6 and TRBJ2-4, with 10 bases lining up with TRBD2. Germline V gene data show CDR1 as MNHNY and CDR2 as SVGAGI (reference sequence). CDR3 size: 16 residues. V shed 5 bases, J shed 3 bases, and the junction held 7 bases outside the gene matches. CDR3 sequence (DNA): TGTGCCAGCAGTGTACGACTAGCGGGTAACAAAAACATTCAGTACTTC. It is translated as CASSVRLAGNKNIQYF.

V and J are TRBV28 and TRBJ2-7; TRBD1 agrees at 10 bases. The CDR3 is 14 amino acids. V shed 7 bases and J 3 bases; nucleotides not matched to a gene: 6. Per the germline V gene, CDR1 is MDHEN and CDR2 is SYDVKM. The CDR3 coding sequence is TGTGCCAGCATTACAGGGGACAGGGGCTACGAGCAGTACTTC. Translated: CASITGDRGYEQYF.

The V and J genes are TRBV6-6 and TRBJ2-7; 8 bases line up with TRBD1. Per germline, CDR1 MNHNY and CDR2 SVGAGI (reference sequence). V lost 6 bases to trimming and J lost 3 bases; unmatched junction nucleotides: 7. The CDR3 totals 14 residues. CDR3 DNA sequence: TGTGCCAGCAGACCCGGGACAGGAATCTACGAGCAGTACTTC. It codes for CASRPGTGIYEQYF.

The chain couples TRBV5-1 to TRBJ2-1; 11 nucleotides align to TRBD2. Trimming cost V 4 bases and J 8 bases; bases outside gene matches: 2. The length of the CDR3 is 13 residues. CDR1 and CDR2 from the germline V gene are SGHRS and YFSETQ. CDR3 in amino acids: CASSQGLADEQFF. As DNA, the CDR3 is TGCGCCAGCAGCCAGGGACTAGCGGATGAGCAGTTCTTC.

The chain is built from TRBV19 and TRBJ1-1, with a weak D call TRBD1 (5 bases). V was pared by 1 base and J by 1 base, with 16 bases between. Germline V gene data show CDR1 as LNHDA and CDR2 as SQIVND (reference sequence). The CDR3 length is 17 residues. The CDR3, as DNA: TGTGCCAGTAGTATAGGGGGGGGAAGGGGCGCGAACACTGAAGCTTTCTTT. This gives the protein CASSIGGGRGANTEAFF.

This clone was seen once. The chain is built from TRBV13 and TRBJ2-5; 10 bases map to TRBD2. The DNA matches TRBJ2-7 better at its end, which makes the J call doubtful. The length of the CDR3 is 14 residues. The germline gives CDR1 PRHDT, CDR2 FYEKMQ (reference sequence). Written as DNA, the CDR3 is TGTGCCAGCAGCGGACTAGCGGATGCGTACGAGCAGTACTTC. It codes for CASSGLADAYEQYF.

The rearrangement joins TRBV6-1 to TRBJ2-2; 12 nucleotides line up with TRBD1. V trimming: 7 bases; J trimming: 6 bases; junction bases outside the gene matches: 3. This CDR3 region has 14 residues. The germline CDR1 and CDR2 sequences are MNHNS and SASEGT. CDR3 sequence reads: CASIGTGGSGELFF. The DNA for the CDR3 is TGTGCCAGCATAGGGACAGGGGGCTCCGGGGAGCTGTTTTTT.

This clone was detected a few times. The chain combines TRBV11-2 with TRBJ1-1; D not resolved. The CDR3 consists of 14 residues. Trimming removed 1 base at V and 8 bases at J, with 14 bases between. Germline CDR1 reads SGHAT; CDR2 reads FQNNGV. CDR3 sequence reads: CASSLVRTGMEAFF. The CDR3 DNA reads as TGTGCCAGCAGCTTAGTCCGGACCGGGATGGAAGCTTTCTTT.

The rearrangement uses TRBV5-5 and TRBJ1-2, with TRBD1 matching over 8 bases. Looked up from germline, CDR1 is SGHKS and CDR2 is YYEKEE (reference sequence). The CDR3 spans 14 residues. The ends lost 4 bases at V and 5 bases at J; junction bases unmatched: 7. The CDR3 reads CASSPDRASYGYTF. CDR3 DNA sequence: TGTGCCAGCAGCCCGGACAGGGCTTCATATGGCTACACCTTC.

The chain uses TRBV27 and TRBJ1-2, with D perhaps matching TRBD1 (6 bases). CDR1 is MNHEY, CDR2 SMNVEV, per germline (reference sequence). V lost 3 bases and J 8 bases, leaving 13 bases between the germline ends. The CDR3 length is 13 residues. CDR3: CASSFTGRGGYTF. The DNA for the CDR3 is TGTGCCAGCAGTTTTACAGGGAGAGGAGGCTACACCTTC.

This rearrangement joins TRBV2 to TRBJ2-1; 8 nucleotides align to TRBD1. The length of the CDR3 is 15 residues. The germline CDR1 and CDR2 sequences are SNHLY and FYNNEI. The J segment lost 6 bases and the V segment lost 3 bases, leaving 7 bases of the junction unmatched. For the CDR3, the DNA is TGTGCCAGCAGTGACGAGACAGGGGCCGGCAATGAGCAGTTCTTC. This translates into CASSDETGAGNEQFF.

The V gene is TRBV5-1, the J gene TRBJ2-2; TRBD1 agrees at 10 bases. Germline lookup yields CDR1 SGHRS and CDR2 YFSETQ. This CDR3 is 16 amino acids long. V dropped 0 bases and J dropped 6; count of bases not matched to a gene: 5. In DNA form, the CDR3 reads TGCGCCAGCAGCTTGGGACAGGGGGCGAGTGCCGGGGAGCTGTTTTTT. The encoded protein is CASSLGQGASAGELFF.

V gene TRBV27 combines with J gene TRBJ2-7; TRBD2 aligns across 7 bases. This CDR3 is built from 15 residues. Germline CDR1 reads MNHEY; CDR2 reads SMNVEV (reference sequence). V lost 4 bases, J lost 2 bases, and 8 bases stayed unmatched. The CDR3 bases are TGTGCCAGCAGTTCCTCTAGCGGAGCACCCTACGAGCAGTACTTC. Translated: CASSSSSGAPYEQYF.